The 28 T cell receptor beta chains presented below share a single source sample, sequenced in a study of control samples from healthy donors and cancer patients. TCRdb keeps only in-frame clones here, not all; method: immunoSEQ multiplex PCR. The data show approximately 100,000 clones, 80% to 90% seen once. What was sequenced was blood. These TCRs come from a man aged 25-40 years in good health.

The chain combines TRBV7-9 with TRBJ1-5; 9 bases are shared with TRBD1. The CDR3 is 15 amino acids. J gave up 7 bases and V 1 base, and 5 bases lay outside the gene matches. Germline V gene lookup returns CDR1 SEHNR and CDR2 FQNEAQ (reference sequence). Written as DNA, the CDR3 is TGTGCCAGCAGCTTAGGAGGACAGGGGAAACAGCCCCAGCATTTT. Translated, it gives CASSLGGQGKQPQHF.

The chain is built from TRBV9 and TRBJ1-6; D not certain. With 1 base removed from V and 10 bases from J, the gap between germline ends came to 12 bases. The CDR3 consists of 14 residues. Germline lookup yields CDR1 SGDLS and CDR2 YYNGEE. CDR3: CASSVRGRVSPLHF. CDR3 nucleotide sequence: TGTGCCAGCAGCGTAAGAGGGAGGGTCTCACCCCTCCACTTT.

This clone has just one count. The V and J genes are TRBV5-1 and TRBJ2-5, with TRBD2 identical over 8 bases. The CDR3 spans 15 residues. From germline, CDR1 is SGHRS and CDR2 YFSETQ. The J segment lost 1 base and the V segment lost 5 bases, leaving 7 bases of the junction unmatched. This chain's CDR3 is CASRRGAVSQETQYF. In DNA form, the CDR3 reads TGCGCCAGCAGGCGGGGGGCAGTATCCCAAGAGACCCAGTACTTC. Drawing the rest from reference TRBV5-1 and TRBJ2-5, the complete variable domain is KAGVTQTPRYLIKTRGQQVTLSCSPISGHRSVSWYQQTPGQGLQFLFEYFSETQRNKGNFPGRFSGRQFSNSRSEMNVSTLELGDSALYLCASRRGAVSQETQYFGPGTRLLVL.

The rearrangement joins TRBV27 to TRBJ2-1, with a weak D call TRBD2 (7 bases). V was trimmed by 7 bases and J by 5 bases, leaving 27 bases between them. The CDR3 has 18 amino acids. The germline CDR1 and CDR2 sequences are MNHEY and SMNVEV (reference sequence). CDR3 sequence: CASKSEGGGELLHNEQFF. The CDR3, as DNA: TGTGCCAGCAAAAGCGAGGGAGGGGGGGAGCTACTACACAATGAGCAGTTCTTC.

The chain has TRBV29-1 and TRBJ2-3; TRBD2 matches 7 bases. Germline CDR1 SQVTM, CDR2 ANQGSEA. The CDR3 contains 14 residues. V dropped 8 bases and J dropped 4; count of bases not matched to a gene: 12. CDR3 DNA: TGCAGCCCGATTGTCCGGGGGGTATCAGATACGCAGTATTTT. It is translated as CSPIVRGVSDTQYF.

The chain uses TRBV7-2 and TRBJ1-1; no clear D. V lost 1 base to trimming and J lost 4 bases, with 10 bases between them. CDR3 length equals 14 residues. In germline, CDR1 is SGHTA, CDR2 FQGNSA. The CDR3 coding sequence is TGTGCCAGCAGCTTAGGCACCCTGGGCACTGAAGCTTTCTTT. Translating it yields CASSLGTLGTEAFF.

The sample holds one count of this clone. The chain combines TRBV6-1 with TRBJ2-5; 7 bases map to TRBD2. Germline V gene sequence: CDR1 MNHNS, CDR2 SASEGT. V dropped 2 bases and J dropped 2; count of bases not matched to a gene: 8. The CDR3 totals 16 residues. DNA for the CDR3: TGTGCCAGCAGTGAAATGGCGACCGGGGGGCAAGAGACCCAGTACTTC. Translation: CASSEMATGGQETQYF.

This chain uses TRBV29-1 with TRBJ1-4; no definite D call. Deletions cut 7 bases from V and 6 bases from J, with 12 bases between. Germline CDR1 SQVTM, CDR2 ANQGSEA. This CDR3 is 12 amino acids long. The CDR3 DNA follows: TGCAGCGCTCGGGGTTCGGATGAAAAACTGTTTTTT. This gives the protein CSARGSDEKLFF.

In this sample, this clone turned up once. The chain joins TRBV11-3 to TRBJ2-2; 8 bases line up with TRBD1. The V segment lost 1 base and the J segment 4 bases; nucleotides outside the gene matches: 2. Germline CDR1 reads SGHNT; CDR2 reads YENEEA. The CDR3 is 15 amino acids. In DNA, the CDR3 is TGTGCCAGCAGCTTAGCGGGGACAGGCACCGGGGAGCTGTTTTTT. It codes for CASSLAGTGTGELFF.

This chain links TRBV5-1 with TRBJ2-1; 7 bases are shared with TRBD2. This CDR3 comprises 14 residues. Trimming at V came to 6 bases and at J to 5 bases, leaving 8 bases not matched to a gene. Looked up from germline, CDR1 is SGHRS and CDR2 is YFSETQ. The CDR3 DNA sequence: TGCGCCAGCATGGTAGGGGCGGGAGACAATGAGCAGTTCTTC. It is translated as CASMVGAGDNEQFF.

J is TRBJ2-2 and V is TRBV6-1; TRBD2 is a possible D gene (5 bases). Germline V lookup: CDR1 MNHNS, CDR2 SASEGT. The CDR3 length is 15 residues. Trimming stripped 3 bases from V and 10 bases from J, with 18 bases between. The DNA of the CDR3 is TGTGCCAGCAGTGACGGAAGGACTGGTGTGGAGGAGCTGTTTTTT. It specifies CASSDGRTGVEELFF.

J is TRBJ1-2 and V is TRBV30; the match to TRBD1 covers 10 bases. CDR3 length: 15 residues. The germline CDR1 and CDR2 sequences are GTSNPN and SVGIG (reference sequence). J gave up 3 bases and V 1 base, and 5 bases lay outside the gene matches. The CDR3 DNA sequence: TGTGCCTGGAGTGGAGACAGGGGGCACGACTATGGCTACACCTTC. Translated, it gives CAWSGDRGHDYGYTF. The full variable domain, with the rest looked up from reference TRBV30 and TRBJ1-2, is SQTIHQWPATLVQPVGSPLSLECTVEGTSNPNLYWYRQAAGRGLQLLFYSVGIGQISSEVPQNLSASRPQDRQFILSSKKLLLSDSGFYLCAWSGDRGHDYGYTFGSGTRLTVV.

V gene TRBV28 combines with J gene TRBJ1-5, with D uncertain. The germline V gene has CDR1 MDHEN and CDR2 SYDVKM. V was trimmed by 3 bases and J by 6 bases, leaving 9 bases between them. CDR3 length equals 13 residues. The CDR3 protein is CASSFPPPQPQHF. The DNA of the CDR3 is TGTGCCAGCAGTTTCCCTCCCCCTCAGCCCCAGCATTTT.

The genes are TRBV4-1 and TRBJ1-2; D is ambiguous. Germline loops: CDR1 MGHRA, CDR2 YSYEKL. Trimming took off 1 base at V and 2 bases at J, with 5 bases between the two ends. The CDR3 contains 13 residues. The CDR3 loop is CASSQVGNYGYTF. The CDR3 DNA reads TGCGCCAGCAGCCAAGTCGGGAACTATGGCTACACCTTC.

The V and J genes are TRBV12-3 or TRBV12-4 and TRBJ1-1, with D possibly TRBD1 on 5 matching bases. The length of the CDR3 is 13 residues. V lost 7 bases and J 1 base, leaving 10 bases between the germline ends. As DNA, the CDR3 is TGTGCCAGCACTCGACAGACGAACACTGAAGCTTTCTTT. This gives the protein CASTRQTNTEAFF.

This chain joins TRBV5-4 and TRBJ2-2; no reliable D call. The CDR3 has 16 residues. CDR1 SGHNT and CDR2 YYREEE come from the germline V gene (reference sequence). Trimming took off 9 bases at V and 1 base at J, with 19 bases between the two ends. The CDR3 here is CATPLRATVNTGELFF. In nucleotides, the CDR3 is TGTGCCACCCCCCTCCGGGCGACGGTGAACACCGGGGAGCTGTTTTTT.

Only one count was recorded for this clone. The CDR3 region is CAWSFGSQETQYF. For the CDR3, the DNA is TGTGCCTGGAGTTTCGGCAGTCAAGAGACCCAGTACTTC. The V gene is TRBV30, the J gene TRBJ2-5; no definite D call. The CDR3 consists of 13 residues. Looked up from germline, CDR1 is GTSNPN and CDR2 is SVGIG (reference sequence). Trimming cost V 2 bases and J 2 bases, with 9 bases left between them.

The chain carries TRBV4-1 and TRBJ1-6; D call uncertain. Trimming cost V 0 bases and J 10 bases, with 7 bases left between them. CDR3 length equals 13 residues. The V gene's germline CDR1 is MGHRA and CDR2 YSYEKL. CDR3 loop: CASSQELGSPLHF. In nucleotides, the CDR3 is TGCGCCAGCAGCCAAGAACTGGGATCACCCCTCCACTTT.

V usage is TRBV6-1 and J usage is TRBJ1-6, with 10 positions matching TRBD1. V gave up 3 bases and J gave up 7 bases; unmatched junction bases: 6. This CDR3 region has 16 residues. Germline values: CDR1 MNHNS, CDR2 SASEGT. CDR3 residues: CASSETGGRANSPLHF. CDR3 sequence (DNA): TGTGCCAGCAGTGAGACAGGGGGCAGGGCAAATTCACCCCTCCACTTT.

The CDR3 DNA follows: TGTGCCAGCACCCTACTCGGGGGGGCGAACACTGAAGCTTTCTTT. Translated, it gives CASTLLGGANTEAFF. The V and J genes are TRBV2 and TRBJ1-1, with TRBD1 as a possible D gene (6 bases). There are 15 residues in the CDR3. The V end was cut by 7 bases, the J end by 1 base, with 16 bases between. Germline CDR1 and CDR2: SNHLY and FYNNEI.

The chain carries TRBV6-5 and TRBJ1-2, with 10 bases fitting TRBD1. The CDR3 runs to 13 residues. J was trimmed by 8 bases and V by 4 bases; bases with no gene match: 4. In germline, CDR1 is MNHEY, CDR2 SVGAGI. Here the CDR3 reads CASSLDRGNGYTF. Written as DNA, the CDR3 is TGTGCCAGCAGTTTGGACAGGGGGAACGGCTACACCTTC.

The genes are TRBV2 and TRBJ2-5; D is unresolved. The germline V and J ends were trimmed by 0 bases and 7 bases, with 15 bases remaining between them. Germline V gives CDR1 SNHLY, CDR2 FYNNEI. The CDR3 has 15 residues. The CDR3 bases are TGTGCCAGCAGTGAAGCGCTTCCAGTACTGGTGACCCAGTACTTC. This sequence encodes CASSEALPVLVTQYF.

This sequence joins TRBV6-6 and TRBJ2-1; 14 positions agree with TRBD2. CDR3 length: 17 amino acids. The germline CDR1 and CDR2 sequences are MNHNY and SVGAGI (reference sequence). After removal of 5 bases from V and 5 bases from J, the junction contained 8 bases not matched to a gene. The CDR3 loop is CASSRTSGGTSNNEQFF. CDR3 nucleotides: TGTGCCAGCAGTCGGACTAGCGGGGGGACCTCAAACAATGAGCAGTTCTTC.

The V call is TRBV7-8, the J call TRBJ2-7; 10 bases match TRBD1. This CDR3 spans 17 amino acids. After removal of 2 bases from V and 4 bases from J, the junction contained 11 bases not matched to a gene. Germline CDR1 reads SGHVS; CDR2 reads FQNEAQ. The CDR3 sequence is CASSLSGPGQGSYEQYF. CDR3 DNA sequence: TGTGCCAGCAGCTTATCGGGGCCGGGACAGGGGAGTTACGAGCAGTACTTC.

V is TRBV5-5 and J is TRBJ1-3, with TRBD1 identical over 9 bases. CDR1 and CDR2 (germline): SGHKS, YYEKEE (reference sequence). Trimming removed 4 bases from V and 5 bases from J; junction bases left unmatched: 7. This CDR3 region has 15 residues. This CDR3 reads CASSPGDRARNTIYF. The CDR3 DNA reads as TGTGCCAGCAGCCCGGGGGACAGGGCGAGAAACACCATATATTTT.

The chain recombines TRBV7-2 with TRBJ2-5, with D possibly matching TRBD1 (5 bases). V was pared by 3 bases and J by 5 bases, with 13 bases between. Germline V gives CDR1 SGHTA, CDR2 FQGNSA. The CDR3 runs 14 residues. CDR3 region: CASSLIGAGETQYF. In nucleotides, the CDR3 is TGTGCCAGCAGCTTGATAGGGGCAGGGGAGACCCAGTACTTC.

The gene calls are TRBV5-6 and TRBJ2-1, with TRBD2 as a possible D gene (5 bases). The CDR3 covers 18 residues. In germline, CDR1 is SGHDT, CDR2 YYEEEE. V lost 2 bases, J lost 6 bases, and 24 bases lay in between. The CDR3 bases are TGTGCCAGCAGCTTCTTCTCCTCTTGGGAGCGGCCCTCCAATGAGCAGTTCTTC. This gives the protein CASSFFSSWERPSNEQFF. The complete variable domain, with remaining parts taken from reference TRBV5-6 and TRBJ2-1, reads DAGVTQSPTHLIKTRGQQVTLRCSPKSGHDTVSWYQQALGQGPQFIFQYYEEEERQRGNFPDRFSGHQFPNYSSELNVNALLLGDSALYLCASSFFSSWERPSNEQFFGPGTRLTVL.

CDR3: CASSFRGTGMTPLHF. In DNA form, the CDR3 reads TGTGCCAGCAGTTTTAGGGGGACAGGGATGACACCCCTCCACTTT. This sequence joins TRBV28 and TRBJ1-6; 9 nucleotides line up with TRBD1. V shed 3 bases, J shed 11 bases, and the junction held 8 bases outside the gene matches. This CDR3 region has 15 residues. Germline assignment: CDR1 MDHEN and CDR2 SYDVKM.